Shown below are 31 T cell receptor beta chains from a single sample sequenced in a study of blood T cell repertoires in COVID-19. Method: immunoSEQ multiplex PCR; TCRdb's copy keeps in-frame clones and lacks some. This table has around 150,000 clones, 85% appearing once. Sequenced sample: peripheral blood. The receptors shown here come from a human donor with acute or convalescent COVID-19. The donor label of this sample is uncertain.

This sequence joins TRBV11-2 and TRBJ1-2; tentatively, D is TRBD1 (5 bases). The CDR3 is made up of 14 amino acids. Trimming pared 4 bases from V and 6 bases from J, leaving 15 bases between. Germline assignment: CDR1 SGHAT and CDR2 FQNNGV. CDR3 sequence (DNA): TGTGCCAGCAGCTCCAAGACAGATTCCCATGGCTACACCTTC. Translating it yields CASSSKTDSHGYTF. The full variable domain, completed using reference TRBV11-2 and TRBJ1-2, is EAGVAQSPRYKIIEKRQSVAFWCNPISGHATLYWYQQILGQGPKLLIQFQNNGVVDDSQLPKDRFSAERLKGVDSTLKIQPAKLEDSAVYLCASSSKTDSHGYTFGSGTRLTVV.

V gene TRBV3-1 (or the pseudogene TRBV3-2) combines with J gene TRBJ1-5; possibly TRBD1 for D (6 bases). CDR1 is LGHDT and CDR2 is YNNKEL in the germline V gene (reference sequence). Trimming took 1 base from V and 4 from J, leaving 8 bases between them. This CDR3 has 14 amino acids. In nucleotides, the CDR3 is TGTGCCAGCAGCCAAGTTCAGGGGAATCAGCCCCAGCATTTT. This gives the protein CASSQVQGNQPQHF.

This chain's CDR3 is CASSLESGGRGGYTF. The CDR3 DNA sequence: TGTGCCAGCAGCTTAGAAAGTGGCGGGAGAGGGGGCTACACCTTC. This chain joins TRBV11-2 and TRBJ1-2; D gene unclear. Deletions cut 0 bases from V and 8 bases from J, with 16 bases between. Germline lookup yields CDR1 SGHAT and CDR2 FQNNGV. This CDR3 has 15 amino acids.

The V gene is TRBV6-5, the J gene TRBJ2-1, with TRBD1 matching over 7 bases. Unmatched junction bases numbered 8, after V lost 7 bases and J lost 2 bases. In germline, CDR1 is MNHEY, CDR2 SVGAGI. The CDR3 loop spans 15 amino acids. CDR3 amino acids: CASKPTGVAYNEQFF. Written as DNA, the CDR3 is TGTGCCAGCAAACCTACAGGGGTAGCCTACAATGAGCAGTTCTTC.

As for this clone: The junction and the germline gene differ at one end; a read error may be behind it. The chain joins TRBV9 to TRBJ1-1; 7 nucleotides align to TRBD1. CDR3 length: 14 residues. Germline V gives CDR1 SGDLS, CDR2 YYNGEE. The CDR3 loop is CASSVTQGNSEAFF. CDR3 nucleotide sequence: TGTGCCAGCAGCGTTACACAGGGGAACTCTGAAGCTTTCTTT.

The V gene is TRBV4-3, the J gene TRBJ2-7; possibly TRBD1 for D (5 bases). V was clipped by 4 bases and J by 2 bases, with 15 bases between them. The CDR3 contains 15 residues. CDR1 and CDR2 (germline): LGHNA, YSLEER. The CDR3 region has the DNA TGCGCCAGCAGCCGGGCCCCGGACAAAGCCTACGAGCAGTACTTC. It specifies CASSRAPDKAYEQYF.

This clone was detected many times. This CDR3 is CASSRTTGANTIYF. CDR3 coding DNA: TGCGCCAGCAGCCGAACGACAGGAGCTAACACCATATATTTT. The chain joins TRBV4-3 to TRBJ1-3; possibly TRBD1 for D (6 bases). Germline V lookup: CDR1 LGHNA, CDR2 YSLEER. The V end lost 4 bases, the J end lost 7 bases, and 14 bases lay between the germline ends. The CDR3 spans 14 residues.

The V and J genes are TRBV3-1 (or the pseudogene TRBV3-2) and TRBJ2-2; TRBD1 matches 9 bases. The CDR3 extends over 13 amino acids. Germline-derived CDR1 and CDR2 are LGHDT and YNNKEL (reference sequence). The ends lost 6 bases at V and 8 bases at J; junction bases unmatched: 4. As DNA, the CDR3 is TGTGCCAGCAGGGGACAGGGCGGAGGGGAGCTGTTTTTT. It specifies CASRGQGGGELFF.

The CDR3 coding sequence is TGTGCCAGCAGTGAAGCCCGGGGACAGTATAGCAATCAGCCCCAGCATTTT. It specifies CASSEARGQYSNQPQHF. V usage is TRBV6-1 and J usage is TRBJ1-5, with 7 bases that match TRBD1. The junction had 5 bases not matched to a gene; V was cut back by 0 bases and J by 0 bases. This CDR3 spans 17 amino acids. CDR1 is MNHNS and CDR2 is SASEGT in the germline V gene.

The chain links TRBV5-5 to TRBJ1-2; the D gene is possibly TRBD1 (5 bases). The V gene lost 0 bases and the J gene lost 4 bases, with 10 bases spanning the gap. This CDR3 is built from 14 residues. Looked up from germline, CDR1 is SGHKS and CDR2 is YYEKEE (reference sequence). CDR3 in DNA: TGTGCCAGCAGCTTGGCCGGGGGGGTCTATGGCTACACCTTC. This translates into CASSLAGGVYGYTF.

The table lists this clone with a count of one. The V and J genes are TRBV19 and TRBJ1-5; tentative D call: TRBD1 (6 bases). V was pared by 7 bases and J by 4 bases, with 17 bases between. Germline CDR1 reads LNHDA; CDR2 reads SQIVND (reference sequence). The CDR3 extends over 15 amino acids. CDR3 in amino acids: CASTTNGQSNQPQHF. CDR3 sequence (DNA): TGTGCCAGTACCACTAACGGACAGTCGAATCAGCCCCAGCATTTT.

CDR3 sequence: CASSLRGNTEAFF. CDR3 nucleotide sequence: TGTGCCAGCAGCTTACGGGGTAACACTGAAGCTTTCTTT. The gene calls are TRBV7-3 and TRBJ1-1; no firm D call. V dropped 2 bases and J dropped 2 bases, with 6 bases sitting between them. Germline V gene sequence: CDR1 SGHTA, CDR2 FQGTGA. The CDR3 extends over 13 amino acids.

The chain links TRBV2 to TRBJ1-5; a possible D gene is TRBD1 (6 bases). Germline V lookup: CDR1 SNHLY, CDR2 FYNNEI. V was shortened by 3 bases and J by 3 bases, with 9 bases between the two germline ends. The CDR3 is 14 amino acids. CDR3 DNA sequence: TGTGCCAGCAGTGATCGACAGGTCAATCAGCCCCAGCATTTT. As protein: CASSDRQVNQPQHF. The full variable domain, rest sourced from reference TRBV2 and TRBJ1-5, is EPEVTQTPSHQVTQMGQEVILRCVPISNHLYFYWYRQILGQKVEFLVSFYNNEISEKSEIFDDQFSVERPDGSNFTLKIRSTKLEDSAMYFCASSDRQVNQPQHFGDGTRLSIL.

J is TRBJ2-1 and V is TRBV5-1; a weak D match, TRBD1 (6 bases). CDR1 is SGHRS and CDR2 is YFSETQ in the germline V gene. This CDR3 region has 14 residues. Trimming stripped 4 bases from V and 8 bases from J, with 16 bases between. In nucleotides, the CDR3 is TGCGCCAGCAGCCTACAGGGTTCCGAGGATGAGCAGTTCTTC. Translating it yields CASSLQGSEDEQFF.

This clone was detected only a few times. The chain joins TRBV15 to TRBJ2-7, with D perhaps TRBD2 (6 bases). The germline V gene encodes CDR1 LNHNV and CDR2 YYDKDF (reference sequence). CDR3 size: 15 residues. V was trimmed by 5 bases and J by 5 bases, leaving 19 bases between them. The CDR3 nucleotides read TGTGCCACCAGCGACCGGGCCGACGGAGGGCACGAGCAGTACTTC. Its translation is CATSDRADGGHEQYF.

This clone was seen more than once but under ten times. In DNA form, the CDR3 reads TGCGCCAGCAGCGTCCGGGACACCACCGGGGAGCTGTTTTTT. This sequence encodes CASSVRDTTGELFF. The genes are TRBV4-1 and TRBJ2-2, with D possibly TRBD1 on 6 matching bases. This CDR3 has 14 amino acids. The V end lost 5 bases, the J end lost 4 bases, and 11 bases lay between the germline ends. CDR1 MGHRA and CDR2 YSYEKL come from the germline V gene.

The rearrangement joins TRBV5-1 to TRBJ1-1; 9 bases are shared with TRBD1. The CDR3 is 14 residues long. Germline lookup yields CDR1 SGHRS and CDR2 YFSETQ. V was clipped by 7 bases and J by 1 base; unmatched bases: 5. The CDR3 bases are TGCGCCAGCCGGCGGACAGGGGCGAACACTGAAGCTTTCTTT. This codes for CASRRTGANTEAFF.

The chain employs TRBV5-1 and TRBJ1-1; 7 bases fit TRBD1. In germline, CDR1 is SGHRS, CDR2 YFSETQ. This CDR3 has 15 amino acids. J gave up 1 base and V 4 bases, and 7 bases lay outside the gene matches. The CDR3 DNA is TGCGCCAGCAGCCAGAACAGGGGTCCGAACACTGAAGCTTTCTTT. This sequence encodes CASSQNRGPNTEAFF.

The chain employs TRBV6-5 and TRBJ2-5, with 7 bases that match TRBD2. The CDR3 covers 13 residues. V lost 6 bases and J lost 2; bases outside the gene matches: 3. Germline-derived CDR1 and CDR2 are MNHEY and SVGAGI. CDR3 residues: CASRRGRQETQYF. The CDR3 DNA sequence: TGTGCCAGCAGGCGGGGGAGACAAGAGACCCAGTACTTC.

This chain joins TRBV2 and TRBJ2-5; TRBD2 aligns across 7 bases. V lost 8 bases, J lost 2 bases, and 11 bases stayed unmatched. CDR1 is SNHLY and CDR2 is FYNNEI in the germline V gene. The CDR3 contains 15 residues. CDR3 coding DNA: TGTGCCAGCCACCCTCCGGGACTACGGCAAGAGACCCAGTACTTC. It yields the protein CASHPPGLRQETQYF.

The V call is TRBV13, the J call TRBJ2-3; a possible D gene is TRBD1 (5 bases). The V end lost 1 base, the J end lost 3 bases, and 5 bases lay between the germline ends. The CDR3 has 13 residues. The germline V gene encodes CDR1 PRHDT and CDR2 FYEKMQ (reference sequence). The DNA for the CDR3 is TGTGCCAGCAGCTTAGAGGGGACAGATACGCAGTATTTT. Its protein product is CASSLEGTDTQYF.

The chain is built from TRBV18 and TRBJ1-5, with TRBD1 identical over 7 bases. V lost 3 bases to trimming and J lost 2 bases; unmatched junction nucleotides: 10. Germline V gene sequence: CDR1 KGHSH, CDR2 LQKENI. The CDR3 runs 17 residues. For the CDR3, the DNA is TGTGCCAGCTCACCGAGAAACCGACAGGGAGGCAATCAGCCCCAGCATTTT. Translation: CASSPRNRQGGNQPQHF.

The rearrangement joins TRBV4-3 to TRBJ2-7, with 10 bases that match TRBD1. CDR1 LGHNA and CDR2 YSLEER come from the germline V gene. CDR3 size: 15 residues. The V segment lost 3 bases and the J segment 2 bases; nucleotides outside the gene matches: 4. The CDR3: CASSQGTGETYEQYF. DNA of the CDR3: TGCGCCAGCAGCCAGGGGACAGGGGAGACCTACGAGCAGTACTTC.

The sample holds one count of this clone. The V gene is TRBV10-2, the J gene TRBJ2-4, with 8 bases aligning to TRBD1. The germline V gene encodes CDR1 WSHSY and CDR2 SAAADI. V gave up 0 bases and J gave up 2 bases; unmatched junction bases: 6. The CDR3 is 17 amino acids. The chain's CDR3 is CASSESPGQGPKNIQYF. The CDR3 coding sequence is TGCGCCAGCAGTGAGTCCCCCGGACAGGGCCCCAAAAACATTCAGTACTTC.

The chain combines TRBV7-3 with TRBJ1-3, with no clear D. Trimming pared 1 base from V and 4 bases from J, leaving 5 bases between. The CDR3 length is 13 residues. CDR1 SGHTA and CDR2 FQGTGA come from the germline V gene. This CDR3 reads CASSLRAGNTIYF. For the CDR3, the DNA is TGTGCCAGCAGCTTAAGAGCGGGAAACACCATATATTTT.

The chain joins TRBV30 to TRBJ1-5; D may be TRBD1 (6 bases). Trimming took 2 bases from V and 1 from J, leaving 12 bases between them. The CDR3 sequence is 15 residues long. Germline CDR1 and CDR2: GTSNPN and SVGIG (reference sequence). In nucleotides, the CDR3 is TGTGCCTGGAGTAGGGGGGGGGTAAGCAATCAGCCCCAGCATTTT. Amino acids: CAWSRGGVSNQPQHF. Complete variable domain (other parts from reference TRBV30 and TRBJ1-5): SQTIHQWPATLVQPVGSPLSLECTVEGTSNPNLYWYRQAAGRGLQLLFYSVGIGQISSEVPQNLSASRPQDRQFILSSKKLLLSDSGFYLCAWSRGGVSNQPQHFGDGTRLSIL.

The rearrangement joins TRBV6-5 to TRBJ1-1; the match to TRBD1 covers 7 bases. This CDR3 region has 15 residues. CDR1 is MNHEY and CDR2 is SVGAGI in the germline V gene. V lost 6 bases and J lost 4; bases outside the gene matches: 11. CDR3 sequence (DNA): TGTGCCAGCAGCACAACAGGGGTTTTGAGCACTGAAGCTTTCTTT. It specifies CASSTTGVLSTEAFF.

The chain is built from TRBV5-1 and TRBJ2-1, with 12 bases that match TRBD2. The V and J ends lost 4 bases and 1 base, in that order; junction bases with no gene match: 15. This CDR3 region has 20 residues. Per the germline V gene, CDR1 is SGHRS and CDR2 is YFSETQ. DNA for the CDR3: TGCGCCAGCAGCCCTAGCGGGGGTACTAGCGGGGGGCCGTCCTACAATGAGCAGTTCTTC. It is translated as CASSPSGGTSGGPSYNEQFF. The full variable domain, in which reference TRBV5-1 and TRBJ2-1 provide the parts outside the CDR3, is KAGVTQTPRYLIKTRGQQVTLSCSPISGHRSVSWYQQTPGQGLQFLFEYFSETQRNKGNFPGRFSGRQFSNSRSEMNVSTLELGDSALYLCASSPSGGTSGGPSYNEQFFGPGTRLTVL.

This chain joins TRBV5-1 and TRBJ1-6; TRBD1 matches at 7 bases. CDR3 length: 17 amino acids. CDR1 is SGHRS and CDR2 is YFSETQ in the germline V gene. V gave up 0 bases and J gave up 13 bases; unmatched junction bases: 16. The CDR3 DNA reads as TGCGCCAGCAGCTTGGAGGTCTTGACAGGGCCACCGGGGCCCCTCCACTTT. Protein sequence: CASSLEVLTGPPGPLHF.

The V gene is TRBV10-3, the J gene TRBJ2-3; the D gene is possibly TRBD1 (7 bases). CDR3 size: 15 residues. V lost 6 bases and J lost 2, with 15 bases in between. Germline loops: CDR1 ENHRY, CDR2 SYGVKD. This chain's CDR3 is CAISLRGADTDTQYF. DNA of the CDR3: TGTGCCATCAGCCTCAGGGGGGCGGACACAGATACGCAGTATTTT.

The rearrangement uses TRBV7-2 and TRBJ1-5; tentatively, D is TRBD1 (5 bases). Germline-derived CDR1 and CDR2 are SGHTA and FQGNSA. This CDR3 is built from 14 residues. The V end was cut by 4 bases, the J end by 2 bases, with 9 bases between. CDR3 residues: CASSSDKGNQPQHF. The CDR3 bases are TGTGCCAGCAGCTCGGACAAAGGCAATCAGCCCCAGCATTTT.